This T cell receptor (beta chain) was recovered during a study of shared clonotypes between healthy human individuals. Some clones are missing from TCRdb's copy, which holds only in-frame ones; the method was immunoSEQ multiplex PCR. This table has hundreds of thousands of clones, roughly 84% appearing once. Sequenced: memory CD8+ T cells sorted from blood. Stated subset: CD45RO+ cells pooled with CCR7-negative TemRA cells. The clonotype originates from a young man in good health.

CDR3 in DNA: TGTGCCTGGCGGAGTCTCCAAGAGACCCAGTACTTC. Translated: CAWRSLQETQYF. The chain employs TRBV30 and TRBJ2-5; D not resolved. The CDR3 is 12 residues long. V lost 5 bases and J 1 base, leaving 8 bases between the germline ends. Germline V lookup: CDR1 GTSNPN, CDR2 SVGIG (reference sequence).